These 21 T cell receptor beta chains share one sample of origin, sequenced in a study of T cells in Graves' hyperthyroidism and ophthalmopathy. TCR beta CDR3 sequences were amplified from RNA transcripts. Primed by the HTBI set, a first-round RT-PCR was run on the TCR CDR3. In TCRdb, the multiplex PCR reads were re-called with MiXCR into one record per CDR3 protein. The sample shows hundreds of thousands of distinct CDR3 sequences, 45% of them seen only once. Sequencing was carried out using peripheral blood or thyroid tissue (not recorded which). All receptors come from an adult man with Graves' disease, either hyperthyroidism or ophthalmopathy (not recorded which).

The chain uses TRBV7-2 and TRBJ2-5, with 10 nucleotides matching TRBD2. The CDR3 is 17 amino acids. Germline loops: CDR1 SGHTA, CDR2 FQGNSA. V gave up 1 base and J gave up 3 bases; unmatched junction bases: 8. The CDR3 DNA reads as TGTGCCAGCAGCTTAGGACTTAGCGGGAGGCCGGAAGAGACCCAGTACTTC. It specifies CASSLGLSGRPEETQYF.

V is TRBV5-6 and J is TRBJ1-1, with D unresolved. Trimming left V 4 bases short and J 8 bases short, with 12 bases between. Germline CDR1 SGHDT, CDR2 YYEEEE. This CDR3 is 12 amino acids long. The CDR3 is CASSRPVEEAFF. The CDR3 DNA reads TGTGCCAGCAGCCGCCCAGTTGAGGAAGCTTTCTTT. The full variable domain, with the rest looked up from reference TRBV5-6 and TRBJ1-1, is DAGVTQSPTHLIKTRGQQVTLRCSPKSGHDTVSWYQQALGQGPQFIFQYYEEEERQRGNFPDRFSGHQFPNYSSELNVNALLLGDSALYLCASSRPVEEAFFGQGTRLTVV.

The chain joins TRBV6-1 to TRBJ2-7; 10 positions match TRBD1. The CDR3 is made up of 13 amino acids. The V gene's germline CDR1 is MNHNS and CDR2 SASEGT. V gave up 2 bases and J gave up 6 bases; unmatched junction bases: 1. The chain's CDR3 is CASSERDRGEQYF. The CDR3 DNA is TGTGCCAGCAGTGAAAGGGACAGGGGCGAGCAGTACTTC.

V gene TRBV6-1 combines with J gene TRBJ2-7; TRBD2 agrees at 7 bases. J was trimmed by 2 bases and V by 6 bases; bases with no gene match: 7. The CDR3 loop spans 14 amino acids. Germline assignment: CDR1 MNHNS and CDR2 SASEGT. CDR3 loop: CASRETGGTYEQYF. CDR3 nucleotide sequence: TGTGCCAGCAGGGAGACGGGAGGAACCTACGAGCAGTACTTC.

The V and J genes are TRBV7-9 and TRBJ1-3; D is unclear. The germline V gene encodes CDR1 SEHNR and CDR2 FQNEAQ (reference sequence). CDR3 size: 17 residues. V lost 4 bases and J lost 1, with 17 bases in between. The DNA for the CDR3 is TGTGCCAGCAGCTCAAATACCTTGGGCAGGTCTGGAAACACCATATATTTT. This gives the protein CASSSNTLGRSGNTIYF.

V usage is TRBV25-1 and J usage is TRBJ2-7, with TRBD1 identical over 9 bases. In germline, CDR1 is MGHDK, CDR2 SYGVNS. This CDR3 spans 14 amino acids. Losses at the gene ends were 4 bases for V and 4 bases for J; bases not matched to a gene: 5. This CDR3 is CASSAPGQGYEQYF. In nucleotides, the CDR3 is TGTGCCAGCAGTGCTCCGGGACAGGGTTACGAGCAGTACTTC.

The chain couples TRBV2 to TRBJ2-7, with D hard to call. CDR3 length: 13 amino acids. Between the trimmed V and J ends, which lost 6 bases and 2 bases, there was a span of 11 bases. Germline CDR1 SNHLY, CDR2 FYNNEI. CDR3 loop: CASRQEGTYEQYF. The CDR3 nucleotides read TGTGCCAGCAGGCAGGAAGGAACCTACGAGCAGTACTTC.

This clonotype has ten or more counts. The CDR3 loop reads CASKRGAGETQYF. DNA for the CDR3: TGTGCCAGCAAACGGGGGGCCGGAGAGACCCAGTACTTC. J is TRBJ2-5 and V is TRBV2; D is perhaps TRBD2 (7 bases). The CDR3 has 13 amino acids. V shed 7 bases and J shed 4 bases, with 13 bases lying between them. Germline loops: CDR1 SNHLY, CDR2 FYNNEI.

The gene calls are TRBV19 and TRBJ1-5, with a weak D call TRBD1 (6 bases). The CDR3 consists of 13 residues. Germline CDR1 is LNHDA and CDR2 is SQIVND (reference sequence). V lost 9 bases to trimming and J lost 4 bases, with 13 bases between them. CDR3 sequence: CASGEGGNQPQHF. For the CDR3, the DNA is TGTGCCAGCGGGGAGGGGGGTAATCAGCCCCAGCATTTT.

This clonotype was observed many times. The chain combines TRBV14 with TRBJ2-5; D may be TRBD1 (5 bases). The germline gives CDR1 SGHDN, CDR2 FVKESK. Trimming took off 0 bases at V and 2 bases at J, with 13 bases between the two ends. This CDR3 is 16 amino acids long. The CDR3 nucleotides are TGTGCCAGCAGCCAAGACCTTCAGGGTTGGCAAGAGACCCAGTACTTC. This sequence encodes CASSQDLQGWQETQYF.

A word on this clonotype: At one end, the junction sequence differs from germline, possibly due to a read error. The V call is TRBV10-2, the J call TRBJ2-7, with D uncertain. The CDR3 is 12 amino acids. Germline V gene lookup returns CDR1 WSHSY and CDR2 SAAADI. The CDR3 here is CAASSSSPEQYF. The CDR3 coding sequence is TGTGCCGCCAGCTCGAGTAGCCCCGAGCAGTACTTC.

This rearrangement joins TRBV9 to TRBJ1-2; 10 bases line up with TRBD1. With V trimmed by 6 bases and J by 6 bases, 8 bases remained unmatched. The length of the CDR3 is 14 residues. Germline V gene data show CDR1 as SGDLS and CDR2 as YYNGEE. DNA for the CDR3: TGTGCCAGCAAACCGCCCGGGACAGGGGATGGCTACACCTTC. Amino acids: CASKPPGTGDGYTF.

Note on this clonotype: A junction end diverges from the germline sequence, so it may reflect a read error. The chain combines TRBV24-1 with TRBJ1-1; 7 bases align to TRBD1. From germline, CDR1 is KGHDR and CDR2 SFDVKD. This CDR3 has 12 amino acids. The CDR3 coding sequence is TGCAGCGGACAGGCAGCGGGTACTGAAGCTTTCTTT. Residues: CSGQAAGTEAFF.

Details on this clonotype: This sequence may be a read error, since a much larger clone differs from it by one base. V usage is TRBV20-1 and J usage is TRBJ1-2, with D maybe TRBD1 (5 bases). Trimming removed 3 bases at V and 10 bases at J, with 15 bases between. The CDR3 runs to 12 residues. In germline, CDR1 is DFQATT, CDR2 SNEGSKA (reference sequence). As DNA, the CDR3 is TGCAGTGCTAGCTCGGCAGGGTTCGACTACACCTTC. Translated: CSASSAGFDYTF.

This chain uses TRBV7-2 with TRBJ1-4, with unresolved D. CDR3 length: 12 amino acids. V lost 5 bases to trimming and J lost 13 bases, with 14 bases between them. Germline V gives CDR1 SGHTA, CDR2 FQGNSA. The CDR3 loop reads CASSQRTSGLFF. The CDR3 DNA is TGTGCCAGCAGCCAGCGGACTAGCGGACTGTTTTTT.

This clonotype came up many times. The rearrangement joins TRBV5-1 to TRBJ1-1; 7 bases match TRBD1. Unmatched junction bases numbered 8, after V lost 1 base and J lost 8 bases. In germline, CDR1 is SGHRS, CDR2 YFSETQ. The CDR3 has 14 residues. DNA for the CDR3: TGCGCCAGCAGCTTGATGGAGGGGGCAGTCGAAGCTTTCTTT. Translated, it gives CASSLMEGAVEAFF.

J is TRBJ1-3 and V is TRBV29-1, with TRBD1 identical over 7 bases. The CDR3 is made up of 14 amino acids. Germline V gives CDR1 SQVTM, CDR2 ANQGSEA. Germline trimming cut 6 bases from V and 3 bases from J; bases unmatched to any gene: 8. The CDR3 sequence is CSVVMTGFGNTIYF. Written as DNA, the CDR3 is TGCAGCGTCGTAATGACAGGGTTTGGAAACACCATATATTTT.

In its sample, this clonotype was seen a few times. V gene TRBV9 combines with J gene TRBJ1-3; D perhaps matches TRBD1 (6 bases). CDR1 and CDR2 (germline): SGDLS, YYNGEE. The CDR3 is 16 residues long. V was trimmed by 2 bases and J by 0 bases, leaving 12 bases between them. The CDR3 coding sequence is TGTGCCAGCAGCGTTGTGGACAGCTACTCTGGAAACACCATATATTTT. Amino acid sequence: CASSVVDSYSGNTIYF. The whole variable domain, filled in from reference TRBV9 and TRBJ1-3, reads DSGVTQTPKHLITATGQRVTLRCSPRSGDLSVYWYQQSLDQGLQFLIQYYNGEERAKGNILERFSAQQFPDLHSELNLSSLELGDSALYFCASSVVDSYSGNTIYFGEGSWLTVV.

This clonotype came up a few times. This sequence joins TRBV20-1 and TRBJ2-5; D is undetermined. Trimming pared 3 bases from V and 2 bases from J, leaving 10 bases between. Germline values: CDR1 DFQATT, CDR2 SNEGSKA (reference sequence). The CDR3 is 13 amino acids. As DNA, the CDR3 is TGCAGTGCTAGTCTTGGGTTACAAGAGACCCAGTACTTC. It encodes CSASLGLQETQYF.

This clonotype was observed many times. This sequence joins TRBV7-9 and TRBJ1-5; D unclear. Trimming removed 6 bases at V and 7 bases at J, with 13 bases between. The CDR3 covers 13 residues. Germline CDR1 SEHNR, CDR2 FQNEAQ (reference sequence). CDR3 bases: TGTGCCAGCAGTTTCGAAGGAGGACAGCCCCAGCATTTT. Its protein is CASSFEGGQPQHF.

This clonotype was observed a handful of times. This chain uses TRBV24-1 with TRBJ1-1; D remains ambiguous. The germline V gene encodes CDR1 KGHDR and CDR2 SFDVKD. CDR3 size: 12 residues. The V gene lost 3 bases and the J gene lost 1 base, with 2 bases spanning the gap. The CDR3 reads CATSDQNTEAFF. CDR3 nucleotide sequence: TGTGCCACCAGTGATCAGAACACTGAAGCTTTCTTT.